The 24 T cell receptor beta chains below were found in one sample sequenced in a study of blood T cell repertoires in COVID-19. TCRdb's copy holds only in-frame clones and misses some; the assay was immunoSEQ multiplex PCR. Among 200,000 to 250,000 clones listed, approximately 90% were seen once. The sample was peripheral blood. These receptors were taken from a woman between 25 and 40 years old with COVID-19, enrolled during active disease.

The CDR3 loop is CATSRGTMNTEAFF. The CDR3 DNA reads TGTGCCACCAGCAGGGGCACCATGAACACTGAAGCTTTCTTT. The chain is built from TRBV15 and TRBJ1-1; D is ambiguous. Trimming took off 3 bases at V and 0 bases at J, with 8 bases between the two ends. This CDR3 comprises 14 residues. From germline, CDR1 is LNHNV and CDR2 YYDKDF (reference sequence).

The rearrangement uses TRBV11-2 and TRBJ1-2, with unresolved D. CDR1 and CDR2 (germline): SGHAT, FQNNGV. Trimming took off 3 bases at V and 2 bases at J, with 7 bases between the two ends. The CDR3 covers 13 residues. In DNA, the CDR3 is TGTGCCAGCAGCTTTGGGCCCAACTATGGCTACACCTTC. Translation gives CASSFGPNYGYTF. The full variable domain, rest sourced from reference TRBV11-2 and TRBJ1-2, is EAGVAQSPRYKIIEKRQSVAFWCNPISGHATLYWYQQILGQGPKLLIQFQNNGVVDDSQLPKDRFSAERLKGVDSTLKIQPAKLEDSAVYLCASSFGPNYGYTFGSGTRLTVV.

This rearrangement joins TRBV5-1 to TRBJ2-5; weak D call: TRBD1 (8 bases). The CDR3 is 15 amino acids. The germline V gene has CDR1 SGHRS and CDR2 YFSETQ. V was clipped by 0 bases and J by 5 bases, with 14 bases between them. The CDR3 DNA sequence: TGCGCCAGCAGCTTGGGGACAGGGAGGGCTGAGACCCAGTACTTC. Its translation is CASSLGTGRAETQYF.

J is TRBJ2-6 and V is TRBV11-3, with 11 bases identical to TRBD1. The CDR3 is made up of 17 amino acids. Looked up from germline, CDR1 is SGHNT and CDR2 is YENEEA. The J segment lost 2 bases and the V segment lost 3 bases, leaving 3 bases of the junction unmatched. The CDR3 bases are TGTGCCAGCAGCTTTGGACAGGGGGCCCCTGGGGCCAACGTCCTGACTTTC. Translated, it gives CASSFGQGAPGANVLTF. Full variable domain (outside the CDR3, taken from reference TRBV11-3 and TRBJ2-6): EAGVVQSPRYKIIEKKQPVAFWCNPISGHNTLYWYLQNLGQGPELLIRYENEEAVDDSQLPKDRFSAERLKGVDSTLKIQPAELGDSAVYLCASSFGQGAPGANVLTFGAGSRLTVL.

The chain is built from TRBV5-1 and TRBJ2-3, with 7 bases that match TRBD2. Germline V gene lookup returns CDR1 SGHRS and CDR2 YFSETQ. The CDR3 runs to 14 residues. Trimming cost V 0 bases and J 6 bases; bases outside gene matches: 4. Here the CDR3 DNA reads TGCGCCAGCAGCTTGGCCGACGGGAGGGATACGCAGTATTTT. Translating gives CASSLADGRDTQYF.

The chain employs TRBV6-5 and TRBJ2-7, with D possibly TRBD2 on 7 matching bases. The CDR3 is 14 residues long. Per germline, CDR1 MNHEY and CDR2 SVGAGI. V lost 0 bases and J 5 bases, leaving 11 bases between the germline ends. CDR3 sequence reads: CASSYSGGPNEQYF. The CDR3 region has the DNA TGTGCCAGCAGTTACTCGGGGGGGCCCAACGAGCAGTACTTC.

This chain joins TRBV2 and TRBJ1-2, with TRBD1 identical over 9 bases. The CDR3 sequence is 15 residues long. Germline CDR1 is SNHLY and CDR2 is FYNNEI. J was trimmed by 4 bases and V by 8 bases; bases with no gene match: 11. The CDR3 DNA reads as TGTGCCAGCCTAGACCGGACAGGGGTGGGCTATGGCTACACCTTC. Residues: CASLDRTGVGYGYTF.

The chain couples TRBV19 to TRBJ1-5; TRBD1 aligns across 9 bases. CDR1 is LNHDA and CDR2 is SQIVND in the germline V gene (reference sequence). The CDR3 totals 15 residues. The V segment lost 6 bases and the J segment 7 bases; nucleotides outside the gene matches: 10. DNA of the CDR3: TGTGCCAGTAGGACGGGACAGGGATCGGGGCAGCCCCAGCATTTT. Translated, it gives CASRTGQGSGQPQHF. Drawing the rest from reference TRBV19 and TRBJ1-5, the complete variable domain is DGGITQSPKYLFRKEGQNVTLSCEQNLNHDAMYWYRQDPGQGLRLIYYSQIVNDFQKGDIAEGYSVSREKKESFPLTVTSAQKNPTAFYLCASRTGQGSGQPQHFGDGTRLSIL.

V is TRBV7-9 and J is TRBJ2-2, with D possibly TRBD2 on 6 matching bases. The CDR3 has 15 amino acids. Trimming stripped 6 bases from V and 5 bases from J, with 16 bases between. Germline V gene lookup returns CDR1 SEHNR and CDR2 FQNEAQ (reference sequence). CDR3 sequence (DNA): TGTGCCAGCAGACCCTCGCTCGGGGGTACCGGGGAGCTGTTTTTT. Translation gives CASRPSLGGTGELFF.

This chain links TRBV18 with TRBJ1-4; 8 bases align to TRBD1. The J segment lost 5 bases and the V segment lost 3 bases, leaving 5 bases of the junction unmatched. CDR3 length equals 15 residues. The V gene's germline CDR1 is KGHSH and CDR2 LQKENI. The CDR3 loop is CASSPDRAFNEKLFF. In nucleotides, the CDR3 is TGTGCCAGCTCACCGGACAGGGCCTTCAATGAAAAACTGTTTTTT.

V usage is TRBV12-1 and J usage is TRBJ2-7; the DNA was not used to check the table's D call, TRBD1. TRBV12-1 is reported as a pseudogene. The CDR3 runs to 18 residues. Here the CDR3 DNA reads TGTGCCAGCAGCTTATTTCCCCATGGACAGGGGGCGATCCACGAGCAGTACGTC. It codes for CASSLFPHGQGAIHEQYV.

The V call is TRBV30, the J call TRBJ1-2, with 9 bases identical to TRBD1. The CDR3 is 13 amino acids. The V gene's germline CDR1 is GTSNPN and CDR2 SVGIG (reference sequence). After removal of 3 bases from V and 8 bases from J, the junction contained 7 bases not matched to a gene. Written as DNA, the CDR3 is TGTGCCTGGAGAAATACAGGGGGCGGCGGCTACACCTTC. Translation: CAWRNTGGGGYTF.

The chain is built from TRBV11-2 and TRBJ2-1, with a tentative D call TRBD2 (6 bases). The CDR3 sequence is 16 residues long. Trimming pared 1 base from V and 5 bases from J, leaving 15 bases between. Germline V gene sequence: CDR1 SGHAT, CDR2 FQNNGV. CDR3 sequence (DNA): TGTGCCAGCAGCTTAGCCCCGGAGGGGCTCCACAATGAGCAGTTCTTC. This codes for CASSLAPEGLHNEQFF. Drawing the rest from reference TRBV11-2 and TRBJ2-1, the complete variable domain is EAGVAQSPRYKIIEKRQSVAFWCNPISGHATLYWYQQILGQGPKLLIQFQNNGVVDDSQLPKDRFSAERLKGVDSTLKIQPAKLEDSAVYLCASSLAPEGLHNEQFFGPGTRLTVL.

This clone was seen just once. The chain carries TRBV10-3 and TRBJ2-3, with TRBD2 matching over 8 bases. The CDR3 is 15 residues long. V lost 7 bases, J lost 0 bases, and 6 bases stayed unmatched. Germline V gene data show CDR1 as ENHRY and CDR2 as SYGVKD. The CDR3 spells CAINREGLSTDTQYF. The CDR3 DNA reads as TGTGCCATCAACCGGGAGGGACTCAGCACAGATACGCAGTATTTT.

The chain carries TRBV19 and TRBJ1-3, with TRBD1 as a possible D gene (5 bases). The V gene's germline CDR1 is LNHDA and CDR2 SQIVND (reference sequence). The ends were cut back, 5 bases at V and 0 bases at J, with 14 bases in the middle. This CDR3 spans 16 amino acids. The CDR3 DNA is TGTGCCAGTAGTCTCCTTCAGGGTACCTCTGGAAACACCATATATTTT. Its translation is CASSLLQGTSGNTIYF.

The V call is TRBV19, the J call TRBJ1-2; the D is unclear. Trimming took 3 bases from V and 6 from J, leaving 14 bases between them. Germline V lookup: CDR1 LNHDA, CDR2 SQIVND (reference sequence). This CDR3 is built from 14 residues. The CDR3 nucleotides read TGTGCCAGTAGTATGGGTGATCGGAGTAATGGCTACACCTTC. This codes for CASSMGDRSNGYTF.

Regarding this clone: The sample has other DNA sequences that encode this CDR3 too. This chain links TRBV28 with TRBJ1-2; possibly TRBD1 for D (5 bases). CDR1 is MDHEN and CDR2 is SYDVKM in the germline V gene. V was shortened by 1 base and J by 4 bases, with 10 bases between the two germline ends. This CDR3 contains 14 residues. The CDR3 DNA reads TGTGCCAGCAGTTTATCCGACAGAAGCTATGGCTACACCTTC. Translation: CASSLSDRSYGYTF.

V usage is TRBV11-2 and J usage is TRBJ2-1; D remains ambiguous. V lost 3 bases to trimming and J lost 6 bases, with 18 bases between them. CDR3 size: 16 residues. The germline V gene has CDR1 SGHAT and CDR2 FQNNGV. CDR3 nucleotide sequence: TGTGCCAGCAGCTTGAGGTTGGCCTCAACCTTCAATGAGCAGTTCTTC. This sequence encodes CASSLRLASTFNEQFF.

The chain combines TRBV9 with TRBJ1-1; TRBD1 might be the D (6 bases). CDR1 SGDLS and CDR2 YYNGEE come from the germline V gene. The CDR3 loop spans 15 amino acids. V lost 4 bases and J 0 bases, leaving 13 bases between the germline ends. DNA of the CDR3: TGTGCCAGCAGCTCAATAACAGGGCTGAACACTGAAGCTTTCTTT. Its translation is CASSSITGLNTEAFF.

This clone was picked up one time. V usage is TRBV20-1 and J usage is TRBJ2-1; D is uncertain. The CDR3 has 11 residues. V lost 2 bases and J 9 bases, leaving 8 bases between the germline ends. Germline V gene sequence: CDR1 DFQATT, CDR2 SNEGSKA (reference sequence). Here the CDR3 reads CSARRRSEQFF. In DNA form, the CDR3 reads TGCAGTGCTAGACGCCGGAGTGAGCAGTTCTTC.

This clone appeared once. The CDR3 is CASGLVTGRAYNEQFF. The CDR3, as DNA: TGTGCTAGTGGTTTGGTAACAGGGCGGGCCTACAATGAGCAGTTCTTC. The chain has TRBV12-5 and TRBJ2-1, with a possible D match to TRBD1 (6 bases). V was cut by 0 bases and J by 2 bases, with 11 bases left in between. CDR1 is LGHNT and CDR2 is FRNRAP in the germline V gene. This CDR3 is built from 16 residues.

This sequence joins TRBV2 and TRBJ2-2; D may be TRBD2 (5 bases). The germline V gene has CDR1 SNHLY and CDR2 FYNNEI. V gave up 7 bases and J gave up 3 bases, with 9 bases separating them. The CDR3 runs 13 residues. CDR3 DNA: TGTGCCAGCAAGGGCGGGTACACCGGGGAGCTGTTTTTT. This sequence encodes CASKGGYTGELFF.

The chain employs TRBV12-1 and TRBJ2-7; the table's D call, TRBD1, was not checked against the DNA. TRBV12-1 constitutes a pseudogene. The CDR3 contains 11 residues. CDR3 amino acids: CASPGYYEQYV. CDR3 bases: TGTGCCAGCCCAGGGTACTACGAGCAGTACGTC.

The chain links TRBV24-1 to TRBJ1-1; tentatively, D is TRBD1 (6 bases). Germline CDR1 and CDR2: KGHDR and SFDVKD. CDR3 length: 14 residues. The V and J ends lost 5 bases and 0 bases respectively, with 9 bases between them. The CDR3 nucleotides read TGTGCCACCAGTGGGCCAGGGGTGAACACTGAAGCTTTCTTT. Translated, it gives CATSGPGVNTEAFF.